The 2 T cell receptor beta chains in this list originate from one sample, sequenced in a study of blood T cell repertoires in COVID-19. Sequencing used immunoSEQ multiplex PCR; TCRdb keeps in-frame clones, though not all of them. This table has about 83,000 clones, roughly nine tenths appearing once. Sequencing input: peripheral blood. The receptors come from a woman older than 75 with active or convalescent COVID-19.

The chain is built from TRBV9 and TRBJ2-7, with TRBD2 matching 10 bases. Germline trimming cut 3 bases from V and 5 bases from J; bases unmatched to any gene: 5. The germline CDR1 and CDR2 sequences are SGDLS and YYNGEE. CDR3 size: 14 residues. The CDR3 is CASSDQGTSDEQYF. CDR3 in DNA: TGTGCCAGCAGCGATCAGGGGACTAGCGACGAGCAGTACTTC.

V is TRBV19 and J is TRBJ1-5; no firm D call. The CDR3 loop spans 14 amino acids. Trimming took off 5 bases at V and 0 bases at J, with 8 bases between the two ends. Germline assignment: CDR1 LNHDA and CDR2 SQIVND (reference sequence). CDR3 in DNA: TGTGCCAGTAGTTTAAAATCTAGCAATCAGCCCCAGCATTTT. Protein product: CASSLKSSNQPQHF.